The entry that follows covers one TCR beta chain sequence. What it recognizes is unknown. The assay was immunoSEQ multiplex PCR, and TCRdb's table has in-frame clones only and misses some. The sample has 90,000 to 120,000 clones, around 90% seen once. The data belong to a study of siplizumab effects on memory and regulatory T cells. Findings of the study overall: Sequences below about 10^-5 frequency were poorly captured. As a result, only a minor fraction of alloreactive clones mapped to unstimulated subsets. Some alloreactive sequences were traceable to unstimulated CD4+ memory cells, and siplizumab significantly reduced them.

The CDR3 has 10 residues. The sample comprised Tregs sorted from blood. The clonotype comes from a human donor in good health. The chain links TRBV21-1 to TRBJ1-5. TRBV21-1 is deemed a pseudogene. The CDR3 loop is CANHNQPQHF. DNA for the CDR3: TGTGCCAACCATAATCAGCCCCAGCATTTT.